The clone carrying this T cell receptor beta chain is medium-sized within its sample. Its target is not known. The V and J ends lost 4 bases and 4 bases, in that order; junction bases with no gene match: 10. CDR3 length: 16 amino acids. From germline, CDR1 is MNHEY and CDR2 SVGAGI. Priming with a constant-region primer yielded TCR beta cDNA from roughly 0.45 ug total RNA. Libraries covering TCR beta were generated through three nested multiplex PCR rounds (using a slightly modified ARM-PCR). For around 11 cycles apiece, the opening two PCR rounds ran with TRBV1-TRBV30 forward primers and a C-beta reverse primer. TCRdb redid the calling of the multiplex PCR reads with MiXCR, one entry per CDR3 protein. This table holds about 50,000 distinct CDR3 sequences, around 77% found once. Unsorted bulk tissue, about 18-32 mg of it, served as the source for co-extraction of RNA and DNA. The data were taken from a study of tumor-infiltrating lymphocytes in primary liver carcinoma. Study overall: With diameters of roughly 4 to 10 cm, tumors were stage T1-T3 N0M0. Read depth, roughly 3.5 to 8 million productive TCRbeta reads, did not differ significantly between tissues. Study outcomes and limitations: Relative to blood, tumors carried a significantly larger fraction of the repertoire in their top 250 clones (p = 0.039).

Sequencing was done on a sample of liver tumor tissue from sampling region 5. Subset reported: tumor region T5, tumor centre. The J gene is TRBJ2-7, the V gene TRBV6-5; 10 nucleotides align to TRBD1. This receptor was taken from a man aged 40-49 years with primary liver carcinoma and hepatitis B virus infection. The CDR3 here is CASSSPPGQGSYEQYF. CDR3 coding DNA: TGTGCCAGCAGTTCCCCACCGGGACAGGGGTCTTACGAGCAGTACTTC.